Sequencing of this T cell receptor (beta chain) was carried out in a study of blood T cell repertoires in COVID-19. Across the whole study: Samples of COVID-19 (acute and convalescent) were obtained from the United States, Italy and Spain. PBMCs, B-cell-depleted T cells, or T cells were the source of the cDNA or gDNA that made up the material.

This clone came up a few times. Original processing methods: Estimation of nucleated cell counts relied on the amplification of reference gene primers. Libraries were prepared by immunoSEQ multiplex PCR; TCRdb keeps only in-frame clonotypes and omits some of them. Clone size and V and J calls were adopted from that table, with D and trimming inferred from the DNA. The data show about 110,000 clones, around 80% seen once. This CDR3 contains 12 residues. The trim removed 8 bases at V and 10 bases at J, leaving 5 bases unmatched. Germline lookup yields CDR1 KGHSH and CDR2 LQKENI. The clonotype comes from a human donor in a cohort sampled during active or convalescent COVID-19. Sample: peripheral blood. V and J are TRBV18 and TRBJ2-1; TRBD2 agrees at 10 bases. The CDR3 loop reads CASQAGGGEQFF. CDR3 bases: TGTGCCAGCCAAGCGGGAGGGGGCGAGCAGTTCTTC.